Below, 12 T cell receptor beta chains from the same sample are listed, as sequenced in a study of PD-1 blockade in mismatch repair-deficient tumors. Profiled with immunoSEQ multiplex PCR; TCRdb holds only in-frame clones, not every one. This sample has some 70,000 clones, with approximately 78% found just once. The sample was peripheral blood, taken 2 weeks after starting pembrolizumab. These receptors were collected from an adult with mismatch repair-deficient cancer.

This clone was detected ten times or more. V and J are TRBV2 and TRBJ1-2, with no clear D. Germline V gene data show CDR1 as SNHLY and CDR2 as FYNNEI. This CDR3 contains 12 residues. V lost 2 bases, J lost 4 bases, and 5 bases lay in between. The CDR3 DNA follows: TGTGCCAGCAGTGAACGAATCTATGGCTACACCTTC. As protein: CASSERIYGYTF. Combining the CDR3 with reference TRBV2 and TRBJ1-2 gives the whole variable domain EPEVTQTPSHQVTQMGQEVILRCVPISNHLYFYWYRQILGQKVEFLVSFYNNEISEKSEIFDDQFSVERPDGSNFTLKIRSTKLEDSAMYFCASSERIYGYTFGSGTRLTVV.

The gene calls are TRBV13 and TRBJ2-7; 8 bases fit TRBD1. Losses at the gene ends were 5 bases for V and 7 bases for J; bases not matched to a gene: 10. Germline CDR1 reads PRHDT; CDR2 reads FYEKMQ (reference sequence). The CDR3 has 14 residues. In nucleotides, the CDR3 is TGTGCCAGCAGCCCCAGGGACAGGATTTGGGAGCAGTACTTC. Translation: CASSPRDRIWEQYF.

The chain links TRBV5-4 to TRBJ1-3; D not resolved. Trimming stripped 0 bases from V and 2 bases from J, with 9 bases between. Germline CDR1 is SGHNT and CDR2 is YYREEE (reference sequence). This CDR3 spans 15 amino acids. CDR3 residues: CASSLDSGTGNTIYF. The DNA for the CDR3 is TGTGCCAGCAGCTTGGATTCCGGGACTGGAAACACCATATATTTT.

CDR3 sequence (DNA): TGTGCCAGTCATAGGGAGACTGGCACCGGGGAGCTGTTTTTT. Translation: CASHRETGTGELFF. V usage is TRBV19 and J usage is TRBJ2-2, with a possible D match to TRBD2 (5 bases). The germline CDR1 and CDR2 sequences are LNHDA and SQIVND (reference sequence). The ends were cut back, 8 bases at V and 4 bases at J, with 14 bases in the middle. The CDR3 is made up of 14 amino acids.

This clone has only a few counts. The genes are TRBV18 and TRBJ2-5; 13 bases are shared with TRBD2. Trimming at V came to 0 bases and at J to 5 bases, leaving 6 bases not matched to a gene. The length of the CDR3 is 17 residues. Germline V gene lookup returns CDR1 KGHSH and CDR2 LQKENI. This chain's CDR3 is CASSPPILAGGRETQYF. CDR3 coding DNA: TGTGCCAGCTCACCACCGATACTAGCGGGAGGGCGTGAGACCCAGTACTTC.

The chain employs TRBV11-2 and TRBJ2-7, with 7 nucleotides matching TRBD2. This CDR3 has 15 residues. Germline assignment: CDR1 SGHAT and CDR2 FQNNGV. Unmatched junction bases numbered 5, after V lost 3 bases and J lost 0 bases. This chain's CDR3 is CASSLQGGSSYEQYF. DNA of the CDR3: TGTGCCAGCAGCTTGCAGGGCGGGAGCTCCTACGAGCAGTACTTC.

The chain recombines TRBV7-2 with TRBJ2-3; D assignment may be TRBD1 or TRBD2 (5 bases each). Germline loops: CDR1 SGHTA, CDR2 FQGNSA. V dropped 5 bases and J dropped 6 bases, with 9 bases sitting between them. This CDR3 region has 12 residues. CDR3 bases: TGTGCCAGCAGCAGTTGGGGGGATACGCAGTATTTT. It specifies CASSSWGDTQYF. The variable domain in full, with the rest retrieved from reference TRBV7-2 and TRBJ2-3, is GAGVSQSPSNKVTEKGKDVELRCDPISGHTALYWYRQSLGQGLEFLIYFQGNSAPDKSGLPSDRFSAERTGGSVSTLTIQRTQQEDSAVYLCASSSWGDTQYFGPGTRLTVL.

This sequence joins TRBV27 and TRBJ2-2; 13 positions agree with TRBD2. After removal of 0 bases from V and 5 bases from J, the junction contained 3 bases not matched to a gene. The CDR3 covers 17 residues. CDR1 and CDR2 from the germline V gene are MNHEY and SMNVEV (reference sequence). The CDR3 spells CASSLSPGLAGTGELFF. Written as DNA, the CDR3 is TGTGCCAGCAGTTTATCGCCGGGACTAGCGGGAACCGGGGAGCTGTTTTTT.

The genes are TRBV5-1 and TRBJ2-1, with D uncertain. V shed 0 bases and J shed 6 bases, with 13 bases lying between them. The germline V gene has CDR1 SGHRS and CDR2 YFSETQ. The CDR3 runs to 15 residues. CDR3 bases: TGCGCCAGCAGCTTGGGGGATTTGTTAGTCAATGAGCAGTTCTTC. Encoded protein: CASSLGDLLVNEQFF.

The chain couples TRBV4-3 to TRBJ1-5; no clear D gene. This CDR3 has 13 amino acids. V lost 1 base, J lost 5 bases, and 6 bases lay in between. CDR1 is LGHNA and CDR2 is YSLEER in the germline V gene. CDR3: CASSQVLHQPQHF. CDR3 sequence (DNA): TGCGCCAGCAGCCAAGTCCTTCATCAGCCCCAGCATTTT.

This rearrangement joins TRBV27 to TRBJ2-7; TRBD1 might be the D (5 bases). CDR1 and CDR2 from the germline V gene are MNHEY and SMNVEV (reference sequence). V lost 4 bases, J lost 6 bases, and 10 bases lay in between. There are 12 residues in the CDR3. CDR3 bases: TGTGCCAGCAGTTATGGCCAGGGCGAGCAGTACTTC. Translating gives CASSYGQGEQYF.

This clone was seen a handful of times. The J gene is TRBJ2-3, the V gene TRBV5-1; D not certain. This CDR3 is 15 amino acids long. The V gene lost 4 bases and the J gene lost 7 bases, with 19 bases spanning the gap. Germline CDR1 and CDR2: SGHRS and YFSETQ. The DNA for the CDR3 is TGCGCCAGCAGCCTACCGCCCCCTGACTCATATACGCAGTATTTT. Translation: CASSLPPPDSYTQYF.